This T cell receptor (beta chain) stems from a study of cytomegalovirus exposure and HLA in healthy donors. Study overall: Early released data had about 80 million unique TCRs, all coming from HLA-typed donors. Regarding the study as a whole: According to the study, about 180 TCR beta chains were cytomegalovirus-associated.

Regarding this clone: Its antigen remains unknown.

The PCR was carried out with 60 Vbeta primers and 13 Jbeta primers. Using immunoSEQ multiplex PCR, the repertoire was profiled, and TCRdb retains in-frame clones only, with some absent. The sample yields some 150,000 clones, around 82% seen once. J lost 5 bases, V lost 4 bases, and 4 bases had no gene match. CDR3 size: 14 residues. CDR1 is LNHNV and CDR2 is YYDKDF in the germline V gene (reference sequence). This clonotype originated in a man aged 45-65 years in good health and CMV-seronegative. Material for sequencing was PBMCs. The V and J genes are TRBV15 and TRBJ1-4; 7 nucleotides match TRBD1. The CDR3 DNA follows: TGTGCCACCAGCAACCGACAGGGAAATGAAAAACTGTTTTTT. It codes for CATSNRQGNEKLFF.